The 7 T cell receptor beta chains below all came from one sample that was sequenced in a study of regulatory T cells in long-lasting Graves disease. The time point here: newly diagnosed GD, antithyroid drugs for less than 3 months. Researchers made the TCR library from RNA that was extracted from PBMCs. CDR3-region Arm-PCR and iRepertoire HTBI primers produced the TCR beta libraries. TCRdb fed the multiplex PCR reads into MiXCR, producing one record per CDR3 protein. The data show around 460,000 distinct CDR3 sequences, around 15% seen once. This sample also belongs to another study, concerning T cells in Graves' hyperthyroidism and ophthalmopathy.

The source was peripheral blood mononuclear cells (PBMCs), collected at new diagnosis, from a patient treated with antithyroid drugs. The source of these receptors is a woman between 45 and 60 years old with Graves disease.

On this clonotype: Possible read error: a much larger clone is one base away. The missing conserved phenylalanine or tryptophan at the end of this CDR3 makes a read error likely. J is TRBJ2-2 and V is TRBV10-3, with 9 bases fitting TRBD2. Germline CDR1 ENHRY, CDR2 SYGVKD. The J segment lost 2 bases and the V segment lost 4 bases, leaving 2 bases of the junction unmatched. This CDR3 spans 15 amino acids. The CDR3, as DNA: TGTGCCATCAGTGGGCTAGCGGGAAACACCGGGGAGCTGTTTTCT. Its protein product is CAISGLAGNTGELFS.

Many counts were recorded for this clonotype. The J gene is TRBJ2-1, the V gene TRBV28; no definite D call. Germline V lookup: CDR1 MDHEN, CDR2 SYDVKM. The germline V and J ends were trimmed by 5 bases and 7 bases, with 15 bases remaining between them. This CDR3 has 14 residues. The CDR3 is CASSPRARRNEQFF. CDR3 nucleotides: TGTGCCAGCAGTCCCCGGGCCCGGCGGAATGAGCAGTTCTTC.

This clonotype was picked up many times. The J gene is TRBJ1-1, the V gene TRBV20-1; tentative D call: TRBD1 (5 bases). The germline CDR1 and CDR2 sequences are DFQATT and SNEGSKA (reference sequence). Trimming left V 5 bases short and J 6 bases short, with 16 bases between. The CDR3 runs 13 residues. CDR3 amino acids: CSAPLGRDAEAFF. The CDR3 nucleotides read TGCAGTGCTCCTTTGGGAAGGGACGCTGAAGCTTTCTTT.

This clonotype was seen ten or more times. The chain employs TRBV10-3 and TRBJ2-1; 9 bases are shared with TRBD2. The CDR3 runs 15 residues. V shed 9 bases and J 8 bases; nucleotides not matched to a gene: 14. Germline CDR1 ENHRY, CDR2 SYGVKD. The CDR3 coding sequence is TGTGCCATATCCTTAGCGGGAGAAGCCAGGGATGAGCAGTTCTTC. As protein: CAISLAGEARDEQFF.

Many counts were recorded for this clonotype. The V gene is TRBV20-1, the J gene TRBJ2-1; TRBD2 agrees at 11 bases. The CDR3 is 16 amino acids. Germline V lookup: CDR1 DFQATT, CDR2 SNEGSKA (reference sequence). Unmatched junction bases numbered 5, after V lost 0 bases and J lost 4 bases. Here the CDR3 reads CSARELAGGLYNEQFF. The CDR3 nucleotides read TGCAGTGCTAGAGAGCTAGCGGGAGGACTTTACAATGAGCAGTTCTTC.

Comments on this clonotype: With only one base between it and a far larger clone, this is likely a read error. The V gene is TRBV7-2, the J gene TRBJ2-1, with D unresolved. This CDR3 is built from 13 residues. V lost 3 bases and J lost 10, with 13 bases in between. Looked up from germline, CDR1 is SGHTA and CDR2 is FQGNSA. The CDR3 DNA reads TGTGCCAGCAGCTTCCAAGGCGGCTACGAGCAGTTCTTC. Protein: CASSFQGGYEQFF.

The CDR3 nucleotides are TGTGCCAGCAGCCAAGCGACTAGCGGGCCTCACAATGAGCAGTTCTTC. This codes for CASSQATSGPHNEQFF. The chain links TRBV3-1 to TRBJ2-1; TRBD2 matches at 10 bases. Germline V gene lookup returns CDR1 LGHDT and CDR2 YNNKEL (reference sequence). After removal of 1 base from V and 5 bases from J, the junction contained 5 bases not matched to a gene. This CDR3 contains 16 residues.